This T cell receptor (beta chain) originates from a study of T cell repertoires and HLA-DP antigens. There are 15 residues in the CDR3. Germline loops: CDR1 SGHTA, CDR2 FQGNSA. Trimming shortened V by 4 bases and J by 0 bases, and 10 bases separated the two germline ends. In regard to this clone: What it binds is not known.

Measured with immunoSEQ multiplex PCR; TCRdb has only the in-frame clones, and not every one. In the table there are almost 90,000 clones, roughly nine tenths of which are singletons. The sequenced material came from CD4+ T cells from PBMCs. The rearrangement links TRBV7-2 to TRBJ1-3; D might be TRBD1 (5 bases). This TCR came from a man in his forties or fifties in good health and CMV-seronegative. The CDR3 sequence is CASSSKGVSGNTIYF. CDR3 DNA sequence: TGTGCCAGCAGCTCAAAAGGGGTCTCTGGAAACACCATATATTTT.